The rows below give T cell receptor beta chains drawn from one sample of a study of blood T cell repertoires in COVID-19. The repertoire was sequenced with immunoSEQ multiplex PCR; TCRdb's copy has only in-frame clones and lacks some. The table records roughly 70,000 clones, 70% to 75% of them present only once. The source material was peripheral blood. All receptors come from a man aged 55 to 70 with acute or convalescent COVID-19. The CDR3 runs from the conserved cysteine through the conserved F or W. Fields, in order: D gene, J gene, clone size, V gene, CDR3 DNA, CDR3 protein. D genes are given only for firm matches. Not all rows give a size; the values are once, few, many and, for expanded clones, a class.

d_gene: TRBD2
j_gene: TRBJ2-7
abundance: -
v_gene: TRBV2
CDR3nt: TGTGCCAGCAGCCTCCTAGCGGGAGGCACCGAGCAGTACTTC
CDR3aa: CASSLLAGGTEQYF

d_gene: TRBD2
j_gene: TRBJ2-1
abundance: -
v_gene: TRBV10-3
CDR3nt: TGTGCCATCAGCCCGACCGGGACTAGCGGGAGGGGGCAGGGTGAGCAGTTCTTC
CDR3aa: CAISPTGTSGRGQGEQFF

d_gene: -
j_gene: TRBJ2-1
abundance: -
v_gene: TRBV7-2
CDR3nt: TGTGCCAGCAGCTCAGTGACTGGCCCCAATGAGCAGTTCTTC
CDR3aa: CASSSVTGPNEQFF

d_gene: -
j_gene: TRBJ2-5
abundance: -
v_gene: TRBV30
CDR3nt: TGTGCCTGGAGTTTGGGCGGGATCGAGACCCAGTACTTC
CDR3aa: CAWSLGGIETQYF

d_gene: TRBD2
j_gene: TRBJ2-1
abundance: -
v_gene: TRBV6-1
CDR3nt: TGTGCCAGCAGCGAATTGGGGCTAGCGGACTCCTACAATGAGCAGTTCTTC
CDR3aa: CASSELGLADSYNEQFF

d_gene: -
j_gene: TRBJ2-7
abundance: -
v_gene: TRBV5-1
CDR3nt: TGCGCCAGCAGCCCCGGAGAGGGTGGGTTCGAGCAGTACTTC
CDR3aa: CASSPGEGGFEQYF

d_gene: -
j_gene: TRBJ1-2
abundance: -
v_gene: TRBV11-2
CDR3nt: TGTGCCAGCAGCTTAACTCCTCTCCTCTCGGGTGGCTACACCTTC
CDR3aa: CASSLTPLLSGGYTF

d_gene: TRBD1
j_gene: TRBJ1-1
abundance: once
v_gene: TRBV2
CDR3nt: TGTGCCAGCAGCGGACAGGGGAGAGGTGGCACTGAAGCTTTCTTT
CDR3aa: CASSGQGRGGTEAFF

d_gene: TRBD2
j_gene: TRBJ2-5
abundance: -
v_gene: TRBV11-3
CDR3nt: TGTGCCAGCAGCTCTGCGGGAGGACAAGAGACCCAGTACTTC
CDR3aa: CASSSAGGQETQYF

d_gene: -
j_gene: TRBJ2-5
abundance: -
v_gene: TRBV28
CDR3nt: TGTGCCAGCGAAGGAGGACGACTAGTCATGGCCCAGTACTTC
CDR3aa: CASEGGRLVMAQYF

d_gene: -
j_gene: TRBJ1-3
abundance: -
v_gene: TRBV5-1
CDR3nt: TGCGCCAGCAGCTTGGACAGGGACTCTGGAAACACCATATATTTT
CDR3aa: CASSLDRDSGNTIYF

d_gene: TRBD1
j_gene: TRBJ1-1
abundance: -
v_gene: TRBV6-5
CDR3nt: TGTGCCAGCAGATCGACAGGGGTCACTGAAGCTTTCTTT
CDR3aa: CASRSTGVTEAFF

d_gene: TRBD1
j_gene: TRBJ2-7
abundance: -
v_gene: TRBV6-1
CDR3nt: TGTGCCAGCAGTGAAGGGGACAGCTCCTACGAGCAGTACTTC
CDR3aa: CASSEGDSSYEQYF

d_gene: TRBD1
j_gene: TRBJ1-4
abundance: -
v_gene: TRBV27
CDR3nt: TGTGCCAGCAGGGCCGGGACAGGGGGTGAAAAACTGTTTTTT
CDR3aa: CASRAGTGGEKLFF

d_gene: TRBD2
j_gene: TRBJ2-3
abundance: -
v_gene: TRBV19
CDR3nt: TGTGCCAGTAGTAAAGGGGAGGGGCACACAGATACGCAGTATTTT
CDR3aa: CASSKGEGHTDTQYF

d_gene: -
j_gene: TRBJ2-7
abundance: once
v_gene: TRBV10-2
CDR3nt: TGCGCCAGCAGTTTGGCAGAACCCTACGAGCAGTACTTC
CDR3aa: CASSLAEPYEQYF

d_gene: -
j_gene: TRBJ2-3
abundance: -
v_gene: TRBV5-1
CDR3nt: TGCGCCAGCAGCTTGGGACTTAACCCTAGCACAGATACGCAGTATTTT
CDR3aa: CASSLGLNPSTDTQYF

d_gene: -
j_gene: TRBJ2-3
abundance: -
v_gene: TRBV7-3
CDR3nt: TGTGCCAGCAGCTTACTCGCCAGGGCAGCCACAGATACGCAGTATTTT
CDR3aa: CASSLLARAATDTQYF

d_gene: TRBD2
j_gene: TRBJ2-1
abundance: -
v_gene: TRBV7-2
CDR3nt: TGTGCCAGCAGTTACATAGCGGGGGCCGCCTACAATGAGCAGTTCTTC
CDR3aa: CASSYIAGAAYNEQFF

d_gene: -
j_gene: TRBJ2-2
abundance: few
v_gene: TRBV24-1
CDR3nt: TGTGCCACCAGTGATTTTTCAGGGGCGGACGGGGAGCTGTTTTTT
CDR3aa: CATSDFSGADGELFF

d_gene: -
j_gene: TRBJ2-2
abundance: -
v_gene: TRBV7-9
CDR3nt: TGTGCCAGCAACAAAGCGGTACTTGAGACCGGGGAGCTGTTTTTT
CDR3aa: CASNKAVLETGELFF

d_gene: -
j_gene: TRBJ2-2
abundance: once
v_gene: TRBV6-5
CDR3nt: TGTGCCAGCAGTTACGAAGCGAGTCGCGCCGGGGAGCTGTTTTTT
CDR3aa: CASSYEASRAGELFF

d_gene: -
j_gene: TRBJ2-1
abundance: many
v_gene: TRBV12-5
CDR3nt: TGTGCTAGTGGTTTGCAAGCGGTGGCCTACAATGAGCAGTTCTTC
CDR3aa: CASGLQAVAYNEQFF

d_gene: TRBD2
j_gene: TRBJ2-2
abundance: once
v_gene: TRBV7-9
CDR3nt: TGTGCCAGCAGACCCCGGGGGGGAGCGGTCACCGGGGAGCTGTTTTTT
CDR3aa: CASRPRGGAVTGELFF

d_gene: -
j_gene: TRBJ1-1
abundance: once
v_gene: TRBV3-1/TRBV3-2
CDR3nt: TGTGCCAGCAGCTCCCAGGGCGGCACTGAAGCTTTCTTT
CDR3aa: CASSSQGGTEAFF

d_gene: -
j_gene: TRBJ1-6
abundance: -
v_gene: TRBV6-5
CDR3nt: TGTGCCAGCGGCCCGGGACTGAATAATTCACCCCTCCACTTT
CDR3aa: CASGPGLNNSPLHF

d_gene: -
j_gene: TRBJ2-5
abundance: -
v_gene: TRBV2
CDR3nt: TGTGCCAGCAGTGTGGAGGCCCAAGAGACCCAGTACTTC
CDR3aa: CASSVEAQETQYF

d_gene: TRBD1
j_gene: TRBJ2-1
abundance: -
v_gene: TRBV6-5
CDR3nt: TGTGCCAGCACCTACAGGGGCAATGAGCAGTTCTTC
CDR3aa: CASTYRGNEQFF

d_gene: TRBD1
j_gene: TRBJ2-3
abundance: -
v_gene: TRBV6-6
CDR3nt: TGTGCCAGCAGTCGAAAGACAGGGGGGCACACAGATACGCAGTATTTT
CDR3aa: CASSRKTGGHTDTQYF

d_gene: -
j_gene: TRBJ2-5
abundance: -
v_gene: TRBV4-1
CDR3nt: TGCGCCAGCAGCCACGAAAACACCTTTACAGACCTCCAAGAGACCCAGTACTTC
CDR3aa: CASSHENTFTDLQETQYF

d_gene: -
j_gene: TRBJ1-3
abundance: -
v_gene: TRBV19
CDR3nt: TGTGCCAGTAGCGATGACAGGTCCTCTGGAAACACCATATATTTT
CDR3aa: CASSDDRSSGNTIYF

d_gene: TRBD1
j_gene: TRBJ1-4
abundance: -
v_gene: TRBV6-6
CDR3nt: TGTGCCAGCAGTTTGAGAACGGGACAGACTAATGAAAAACTGTTTTTT
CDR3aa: CASSLRTGQTNEKLFF

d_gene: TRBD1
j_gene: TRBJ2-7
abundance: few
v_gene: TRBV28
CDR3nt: TGTGCCAGCAGTGAGGACAGGGAGCAGTACTTC
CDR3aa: CASSEDREQYF

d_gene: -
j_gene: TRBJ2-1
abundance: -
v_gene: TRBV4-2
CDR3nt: TGTGCCAGCAGCCAGTCCGGCCGGGAATACTCCTACAATGAGCAGTTCTTC
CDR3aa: CASSQSGREYSYNEQFF

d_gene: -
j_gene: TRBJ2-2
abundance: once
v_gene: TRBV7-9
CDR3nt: TGTGCCAGCAGCTTAGCAGTGGCGGTAAACACCGGGGAGCTGTTTTTT
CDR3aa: CASSLAVAVNTGELFF

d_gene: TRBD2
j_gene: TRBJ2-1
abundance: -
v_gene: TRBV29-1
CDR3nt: TGCAGCGTTGATCGACTAGCTGGGGGGTCCTACAATGAGCAGTTCTTC
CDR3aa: CSVDRLAGGSYNEQFF

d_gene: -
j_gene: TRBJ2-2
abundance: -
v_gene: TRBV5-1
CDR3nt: TGCGCCAGCAGCTTGGCCCGGGACACTCGCGTCTCCGGGGAGCTGTTTTTT
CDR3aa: CASSLARDTRVSGELFF

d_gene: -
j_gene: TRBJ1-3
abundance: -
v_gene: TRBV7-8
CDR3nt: TGTGCCAGCAGCTTCGGGGGCTCTGGAAACACCATATATTTT
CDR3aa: CASSFGGSGNTIYF

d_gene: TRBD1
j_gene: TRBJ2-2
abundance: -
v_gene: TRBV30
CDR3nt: TGTGCCTCGTTACAGGGGGCAGGTGACACCGGGGAGCTGTTTTTT
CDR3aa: CASLQGAGDTGELFF

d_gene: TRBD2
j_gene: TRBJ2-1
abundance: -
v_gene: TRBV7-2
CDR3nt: TGTGCCAGCAGCTTAATTCTAGCGGGGGAGTTCAGGGAGCAGTTCTTC
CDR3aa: CASSLILAGEFREQFF

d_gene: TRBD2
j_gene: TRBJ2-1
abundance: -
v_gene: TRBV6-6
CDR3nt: TGTGCCAGCGAGGGAGGGGAGAATGAGCAGTTCTTC
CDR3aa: CASEGGENEQFF

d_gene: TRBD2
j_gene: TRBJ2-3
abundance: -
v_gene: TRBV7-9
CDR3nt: TGTGCCAGCAGCTTAGTTGTGACTAGCGTATCAGATACGCAGTATTTT
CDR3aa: CASSLVVTSVSDTQYF

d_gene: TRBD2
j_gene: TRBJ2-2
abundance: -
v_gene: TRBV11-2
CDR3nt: TGTGCCAGCAGCCTCCGGACTAGCGGAAACACCGGGGAGCTGTTTTTT
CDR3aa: CASSLRTSGNTGELFF

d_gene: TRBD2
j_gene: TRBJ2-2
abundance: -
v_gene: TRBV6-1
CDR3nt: TGTGCCAGCAGTGAATTTTGGGGCGGGGGGAACACCGGGGAGCTGTTTTTT
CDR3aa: CASSEFWGGGNTGELFF

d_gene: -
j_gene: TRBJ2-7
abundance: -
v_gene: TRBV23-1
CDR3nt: TGCGCCAGCAGTCCACCTAGCGTTAGCTCCTACGAGCAGTACTTC
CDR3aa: CASSPPSVSSYEQYF

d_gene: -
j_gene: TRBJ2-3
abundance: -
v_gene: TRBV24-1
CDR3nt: TGTGCCACCAGTGAGATGACTAGCACAGATACGCAGTATTTT
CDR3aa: CATSEMTSTDTQYF

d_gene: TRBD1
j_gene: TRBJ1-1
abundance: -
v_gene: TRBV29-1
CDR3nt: TGCAGCGTTGGCGGGTTTACAGGGGGGGCGGAAGCTTTCTTT
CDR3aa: CSVGGFTGGAEAFF

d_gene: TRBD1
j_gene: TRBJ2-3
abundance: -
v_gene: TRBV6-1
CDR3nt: TGTGCCAGCACCGAAGCGCAGGGGGTGGAGTCCGGGTGGGGTACGCAGTATTTT
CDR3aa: CASTEAQGVESGWGTQYF

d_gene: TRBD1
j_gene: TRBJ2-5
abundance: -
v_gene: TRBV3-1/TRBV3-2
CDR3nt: TGTGCCAGCAGCCAGGGACAGGGAGAGACCCAGTACTTC
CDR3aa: CASSQGQGETQYF

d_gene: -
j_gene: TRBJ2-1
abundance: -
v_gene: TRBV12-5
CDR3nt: TGTGCTAGTGGTCCGAGCCGGGGCGGGGACGATGAGCAGTTCTTC
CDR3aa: CASGPSRGGDDEQFF